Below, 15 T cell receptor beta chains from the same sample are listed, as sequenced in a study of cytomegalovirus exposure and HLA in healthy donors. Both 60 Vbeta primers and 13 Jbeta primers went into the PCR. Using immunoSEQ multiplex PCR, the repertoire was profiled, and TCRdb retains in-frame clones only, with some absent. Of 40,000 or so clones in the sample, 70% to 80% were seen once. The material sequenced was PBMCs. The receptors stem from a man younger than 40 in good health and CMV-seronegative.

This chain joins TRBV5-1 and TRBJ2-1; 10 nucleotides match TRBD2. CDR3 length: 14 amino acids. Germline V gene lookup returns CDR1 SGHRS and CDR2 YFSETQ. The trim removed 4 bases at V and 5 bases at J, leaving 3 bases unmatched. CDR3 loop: CASSAGLADNEQFF. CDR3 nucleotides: TGCGCCAGCAGCGCCGGACTAGCGGACAATGAGCAGTTCTTC.

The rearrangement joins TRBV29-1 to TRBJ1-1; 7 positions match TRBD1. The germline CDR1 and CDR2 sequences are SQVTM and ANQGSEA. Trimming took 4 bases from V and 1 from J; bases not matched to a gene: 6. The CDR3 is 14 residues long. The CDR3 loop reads CSVGPGTENTEAFF. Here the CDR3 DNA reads TGCAGCGTTGGGCCCGGGACAGAGAACACTGAAGCTTTCTTT.

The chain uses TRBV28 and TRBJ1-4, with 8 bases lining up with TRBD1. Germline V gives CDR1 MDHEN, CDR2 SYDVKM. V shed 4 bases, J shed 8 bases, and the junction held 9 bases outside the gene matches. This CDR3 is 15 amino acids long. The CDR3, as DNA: TGTGCCAGCAGTTCCCGTCAGGGGGCGACGGAAAAACTGTTTTTT. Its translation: CASSSRQGATEKLFF.

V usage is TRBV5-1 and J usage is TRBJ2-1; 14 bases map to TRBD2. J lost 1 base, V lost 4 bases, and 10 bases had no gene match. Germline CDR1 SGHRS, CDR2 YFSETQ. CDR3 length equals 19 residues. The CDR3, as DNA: TGCGCCAGCAGCACGGGACTAGCGGGAGTCCCACTTTCCTACAATGAGCAGTTCTTC. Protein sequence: CASSTGLAGVPLSYNEQFF.

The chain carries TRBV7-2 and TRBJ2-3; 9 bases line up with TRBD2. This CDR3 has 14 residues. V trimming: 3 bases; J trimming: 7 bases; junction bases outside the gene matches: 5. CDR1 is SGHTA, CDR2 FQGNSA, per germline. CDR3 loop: CASSFGGRENTQYF. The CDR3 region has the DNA TGTGCCAGCAGCTTCGGCGGGAGGGAGAATACGCAGTATTTT.

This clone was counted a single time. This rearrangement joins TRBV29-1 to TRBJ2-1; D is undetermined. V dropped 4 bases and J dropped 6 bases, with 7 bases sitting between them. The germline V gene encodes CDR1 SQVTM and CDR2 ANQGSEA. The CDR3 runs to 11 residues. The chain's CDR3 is CSVGGGNEQFF. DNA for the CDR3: TGCAGCGTTGGCGGCGGCAATGAGCAGTTCTTC.

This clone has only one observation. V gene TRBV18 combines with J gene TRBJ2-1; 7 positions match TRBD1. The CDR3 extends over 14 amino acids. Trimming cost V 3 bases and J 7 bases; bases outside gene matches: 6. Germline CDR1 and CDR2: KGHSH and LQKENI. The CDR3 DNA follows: TGTGCCAGCTCACCTTCTGACAGGGTGAATGAGCAGTTCTTC. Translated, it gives CASSPSDRVNEQFF. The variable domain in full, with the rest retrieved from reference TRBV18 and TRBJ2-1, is NAGVMQNPRHLVRRRGQEARLRCSPMKGHSHVYWYRQLPEEGLKFMVYLQKENIIDESGMPKERFSAEFPKEGPSILRIQQVVRGDSAAYFCASSPSDRVNEQFFGPGTRLTVL.

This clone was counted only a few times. CDR3 protein: CASSQGDREAGYTF. The CDR3 DNA sequence: TGTGCCAGCAGCCAAGGGGACAGGGAGGCTGGCTACACCTTC. This chain joins TRBV4-2 and TRBJ1-2; 9 bases are a match to TRBD1. CDR3 length equals 14 residues. V was clipped by 1 base and J by 7 bases; unmatched bases: 4. Germline CDR1 and CDR2: LGHNA and YNFKEQ.

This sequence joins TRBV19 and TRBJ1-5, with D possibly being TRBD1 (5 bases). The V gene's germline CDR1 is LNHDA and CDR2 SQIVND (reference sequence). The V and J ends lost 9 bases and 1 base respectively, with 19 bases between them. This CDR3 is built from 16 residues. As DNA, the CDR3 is TGTGCCAGCCAACCGAAGGGGAAGGGAAGCAATCAGCCCCAGCATTTT. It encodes CASQPKGKGSNQPQHF.

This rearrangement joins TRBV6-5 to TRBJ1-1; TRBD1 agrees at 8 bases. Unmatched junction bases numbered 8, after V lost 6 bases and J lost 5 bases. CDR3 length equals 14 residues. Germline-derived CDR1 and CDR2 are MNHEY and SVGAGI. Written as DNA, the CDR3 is TGTGCCAGCAGGGTCAGGGGGCGGTTAACTGAAGCTTTCTTT. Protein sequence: CASRVRGRLTEAFF.

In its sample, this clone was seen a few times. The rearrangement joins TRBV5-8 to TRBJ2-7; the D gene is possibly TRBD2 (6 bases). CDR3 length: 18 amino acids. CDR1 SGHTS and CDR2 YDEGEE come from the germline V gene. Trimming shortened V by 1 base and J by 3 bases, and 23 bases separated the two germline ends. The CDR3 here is CASSLIFSREKKSYEQYF. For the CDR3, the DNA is TGTGCCAGCAGCTTGATTTTCTCGCGGGAAAAAAAAAGCTACGAGCAGTACTTC.

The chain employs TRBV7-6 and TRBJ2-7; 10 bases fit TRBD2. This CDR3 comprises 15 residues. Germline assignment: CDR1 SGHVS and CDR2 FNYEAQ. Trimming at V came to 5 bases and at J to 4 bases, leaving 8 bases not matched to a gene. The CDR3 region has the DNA TGTGCCAGCAGCCCGGAAGGACTAGCGGATTACGAGCAGTACTTC. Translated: CASSPEGLADYEQYF. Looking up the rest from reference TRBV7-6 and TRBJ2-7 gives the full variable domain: GAGVSQSPRYKVTKRGQDVALRCDPISGHVSLYWYRQALGQGPEFLTYFNYEAQQDKSGLPNDRFSAERPEGSISTLTIQRTEQRDSAMYRCASSPEGLADYEQYFGPGTRLTVT.

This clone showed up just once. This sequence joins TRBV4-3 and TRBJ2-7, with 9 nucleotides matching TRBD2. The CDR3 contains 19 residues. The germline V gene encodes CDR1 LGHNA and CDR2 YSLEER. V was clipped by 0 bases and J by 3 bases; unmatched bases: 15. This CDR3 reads CASSQDPGFGSGRHYEQYF. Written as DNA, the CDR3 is TGCGCCAGCAGCCAAGATCCGGGGTTCGGCAGCGGGAGGCACTACGAGCAGTACTTC.

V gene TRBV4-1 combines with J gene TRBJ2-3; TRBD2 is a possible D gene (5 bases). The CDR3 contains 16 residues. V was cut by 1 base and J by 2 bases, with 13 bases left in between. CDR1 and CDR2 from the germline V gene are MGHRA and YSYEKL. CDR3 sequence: CASSQGVDSYTDTQYF. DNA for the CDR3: TGCGCCAGCAGCCAAGGGGTGGACTCCTACACAGATACGCAGTATTTT.

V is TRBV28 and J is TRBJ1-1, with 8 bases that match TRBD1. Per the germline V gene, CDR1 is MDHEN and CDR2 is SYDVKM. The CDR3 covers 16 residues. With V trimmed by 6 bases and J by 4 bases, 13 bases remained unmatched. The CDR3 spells CASSQPRTGWVTEAFF. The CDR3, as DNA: TGTGCCAGCAGCCAACCCCGGACAGGGTGGGTCACTGAAGCTTTCTTT.